Sequencing of this T cell receptor (beta chain) was carried out in a study of blood T cell repertoires in COVID-19. Data came from immunoSEQ multiplex PCR; TCRdb stores just in-frame clones and leaves some out. The sample records about 140,000 clones, about 83% being singletons. This CDR3 contains 14 residues. Per germline, CDR1 MNHEY and CDR2 SVGAGI. With 4 bases clipped from V and 4 bases from J, the junction kept 6 bases outside the gene matches. The sequenced material came from peripheral blood. The rearrangement joins TRBV6-5 to TRBJ1-1; 7 bases align to TRBD1. The TCR comes from a woman aged 40 to 50 with acute or convalescent COVID-19. CDR3 region: CASSSLTGSTEAFF. CDR3 in DNA: TGTGCCAGCAGTTCTCTGACAGGGAGCACTGAAGCTTTCTTT.